The 5 T cell receptor beta chains given below trace back to one sample, sequenced in a study of cytomegalovirus exposure and HLA in healthy donors. Some clones are missing from TCRdb's copy, which holds only in-frame ones; the method was immunoSEQ multiplex PCR. The sample contains some 260,000 clones, about 90% of which appear only once. Input material: PBMCs. Receptors were obtained from a woman in her twenties or thirties in good health and CMV-seronegative.

The genes are TRBV6-5 and TRBJ1-2; D gene unclear. There are 13 residues in the CDR3. The V and J ends lost 6 bases and 4 bases respectively, with 12 bases between them. The germline V gene encodes CDR1 MNHEY and CDR2 SVGAGI. The CDR3 DNA reads as TGTGCCAGCAGGAGCCTCGGGGTCTATGGCTACACCTTC. This translates into CASRSLGVYGYTF.

V usage is TRBV19 and J usage is TRBJ2-5; D is perhaps TRBD1 (5 bases). Trimming removed 5 bases at V and 5 bases at J, with 12 bases between. Germline CDR1 reads LNHDA; CDR2 reads SQIVND (reference sequence). This CDR3 contains 13 residues. The CDR3 reads CASSWGKKETQYF. The CDR3 DNA reads as TGTGCCAGTAGTTGGGGCAAAAAGGAGACCCAGTACTTC.

V usage is TRBV28 and J usage is TRBJ2-7; TRBD2 aligns across 7 bases. Germline loops: CDR1 MDHEN, CDR2 SYDVKM. The junction had 10 bases not matched to a gene; V was cut back by 5 bases and J by 0 bases. The CDR3 spans 16 residues. The CDR3 is CASSPLGSGDSYEQYF. CDR3 DNA sequence: TGTGCCAGCAGTCCCCTAGGGAGCGGGGACTCCTACGAGCAGTACTTC.

The J gene is TRBJ1-1, the V gene TRBV15; 8 bases align to TRBD1. The CDR3 sequence is 12 residues long. CDR1 and CDR2 from the germline V gene are LNHNV and YYDKDF (reference sequence). V shed 9 bases and J 1 base; nucleotides not matched to a gene: 1. The CDR3 DNA follows: TGTGCCACAGGGACAGGGAACACTGAAGCTTTCTTT. It codes for CATGTGNTEAFF.

The V call is TRBV29-1, the J call TRBJ1-1, with D possibly TRBD1 on 6 matching bases. The V gene lost 6 bases and the J gene lost 5 bases, with 13 bases spanning the gap. The germline CDR1 and CDR2 sequences are SQVTM and ANQGSEA. This CDR3 comprises 12 residues. The CDR3 nucleotides are TGCAGCGTCCAGACAGGCATGACTGAAGCTTTCTTT. Translated, it gives CSVQTGMTEAFF.